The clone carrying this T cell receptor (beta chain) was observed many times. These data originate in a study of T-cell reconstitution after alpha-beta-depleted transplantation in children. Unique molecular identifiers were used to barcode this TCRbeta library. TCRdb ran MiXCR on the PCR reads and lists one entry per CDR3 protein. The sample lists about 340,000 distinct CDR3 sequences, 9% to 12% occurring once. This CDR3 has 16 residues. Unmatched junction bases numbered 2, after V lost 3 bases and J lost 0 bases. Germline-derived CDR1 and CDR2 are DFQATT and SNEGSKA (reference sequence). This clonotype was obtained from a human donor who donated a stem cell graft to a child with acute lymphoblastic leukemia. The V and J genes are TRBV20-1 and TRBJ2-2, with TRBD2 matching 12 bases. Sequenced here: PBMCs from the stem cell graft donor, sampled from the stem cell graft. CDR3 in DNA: TGCAGTGCTAGCGCTAGCGGGAGGGCGAACACCGGGGAGCTGTTTTTT. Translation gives CSASASGRANTGELFF.